Given below is one T cell receptor (beta chain) in context. Expressed TCRB transcripts were sequenced because the entire RNA isolate underwent reverse transcription. TCRdb keeps only in-frame clones here, not all; method: immunoSEQ multiplex PCR. Of 860,000 or so clones in the sample, roughly a sixth are singletons; the top ten hold 0.02% to 0.025%. The data originate from a study of beta chain features in type 1 diabetes. Germline CDR1 is SGHDT and CDR2 is YYEEEE. This CDR3 spans 14 amino acids. The V gene lost 4 bases and the J gene lost 4 bases, with 12 bases spanning the gap. The sequenced material came from naive CD4+ T cells from blood. The rearrangement links TRBV5-6 to TRBJ2-1, with D possibly TRBD2 on 6 matching bases. This clonotype originated in a woman between 18 and 30 years old in good health. As DNA, the CDR3 is TGTGCCAGCAGCGCGGACTACGCATACAATGAGCAGTTCTTC. Encoded protein: CASSADYAYNEQFF.